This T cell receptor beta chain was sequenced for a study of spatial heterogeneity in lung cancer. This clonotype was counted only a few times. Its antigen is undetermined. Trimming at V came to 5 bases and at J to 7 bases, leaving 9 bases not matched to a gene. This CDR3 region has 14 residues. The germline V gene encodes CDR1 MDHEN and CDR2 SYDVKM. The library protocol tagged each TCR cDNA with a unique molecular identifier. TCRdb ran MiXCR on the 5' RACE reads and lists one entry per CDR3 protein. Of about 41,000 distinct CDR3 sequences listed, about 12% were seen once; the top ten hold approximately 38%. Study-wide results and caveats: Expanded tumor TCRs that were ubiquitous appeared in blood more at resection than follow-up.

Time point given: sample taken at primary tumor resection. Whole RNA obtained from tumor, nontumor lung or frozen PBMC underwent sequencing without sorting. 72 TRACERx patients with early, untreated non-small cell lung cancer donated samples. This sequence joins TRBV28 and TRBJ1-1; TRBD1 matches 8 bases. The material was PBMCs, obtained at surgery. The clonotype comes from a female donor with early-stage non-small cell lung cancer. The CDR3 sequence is CASSPPSGQGEAFF. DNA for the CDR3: TGTGCCAGCAGTCCCCCTTCCGGACAGGGTGAAGCTTTCTTT.